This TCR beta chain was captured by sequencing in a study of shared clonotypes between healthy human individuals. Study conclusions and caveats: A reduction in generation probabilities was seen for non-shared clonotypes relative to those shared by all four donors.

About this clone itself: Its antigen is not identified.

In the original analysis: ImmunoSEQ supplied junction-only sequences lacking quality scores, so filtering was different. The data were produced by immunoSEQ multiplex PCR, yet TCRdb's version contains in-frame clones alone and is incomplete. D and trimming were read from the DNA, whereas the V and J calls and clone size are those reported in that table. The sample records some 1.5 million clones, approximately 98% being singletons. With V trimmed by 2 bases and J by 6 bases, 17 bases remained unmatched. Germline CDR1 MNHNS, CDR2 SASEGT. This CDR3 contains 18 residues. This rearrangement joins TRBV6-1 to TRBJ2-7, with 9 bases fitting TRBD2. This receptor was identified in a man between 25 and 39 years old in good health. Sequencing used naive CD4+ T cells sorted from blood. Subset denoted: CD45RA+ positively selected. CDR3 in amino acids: CASSERVGLAGAFGEQYF. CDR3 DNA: TGTGCCAGCAGTGAACGGGTGGGACTAGCTGGGGCATTCGGCGAGCAGTACTTC.